The sequence of this T cell receptor beta chain was determined in a study of T-cell reconstitution after alpha-beta-depleted transplantation in children. Study-wide findings and caveats: The origin of alpha-beta T cells about two months after transplant was reportedly several hundred expanded graft clones. Counts and diversity of T cells one year after transplant came mostly from newly produced T cells. Some patients owed their high day-60 TCRbeta diversity to surviving recipient T cells and thymic progenitors.

The sample holds many counts of this clonotype. The antigen is not known. Unique molecular identifiers were incorporated during preparation of the TCRbeta library. TCRdb redid the calling of the PCR reads with MiXCR, one entry per CDR3 protein. Of about 150,000 distinct CDR3 sequences listed, around 9% are singletons. The CDR3 is 16 amino acids. V trimming: 3 bases; J trimming: 3 bases; junction bases outside the gene matches: 8. The TCR was taken from a female patient aged 2-15 years who had a stem cell transplant for congenital amegakaryocytic thrombocytopenia, so the T cells may come from the graft donor. Material: PBMCs, mostly from graft donor cells, obtained 180 days after TCRalphabeta/CD19-depleted stem cell transplant. The V and J genes are TRBV12-3 or TRBV12-4 and TRBJ2-3, with TRBD2 identical over 8 bases. This CDR3 reads CASSFLAGSLTDTQYF. The CDR3 bases are TGTGCCAGCAGTTTTCTAGCGGGCTCACTAACAGATACGCAGTATTTT.